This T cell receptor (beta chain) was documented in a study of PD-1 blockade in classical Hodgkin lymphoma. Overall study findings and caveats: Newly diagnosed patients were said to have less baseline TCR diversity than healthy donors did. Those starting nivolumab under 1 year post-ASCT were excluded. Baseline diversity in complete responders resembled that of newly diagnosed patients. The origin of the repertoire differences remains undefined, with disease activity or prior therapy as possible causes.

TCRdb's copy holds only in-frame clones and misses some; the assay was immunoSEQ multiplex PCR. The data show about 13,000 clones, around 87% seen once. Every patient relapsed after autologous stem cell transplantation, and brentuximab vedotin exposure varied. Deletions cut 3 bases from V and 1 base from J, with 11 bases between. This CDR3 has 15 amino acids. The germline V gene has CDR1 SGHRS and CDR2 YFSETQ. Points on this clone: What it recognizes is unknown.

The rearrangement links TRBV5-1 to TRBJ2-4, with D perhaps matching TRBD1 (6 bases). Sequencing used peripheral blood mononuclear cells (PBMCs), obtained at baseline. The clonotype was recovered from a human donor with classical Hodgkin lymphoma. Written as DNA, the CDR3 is TGCGCCAGCAGCTCTAATCAGGGGGCCAAAAACATTCAGTACTTC. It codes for CASSSNQGAKNIQYF.